This T cell receptor beta chain was obtained from a study of blood T cell repertoires in COVID-19. Study information: Acute and convalescent COVID-19 specimens originated in the United States, Italy and Spain. Sample material is recorded as cDNA or gDNA derived from T cells, B-cell-depleted T cells, or PBMCs.

Source study methods: Reference gene primer amplification gave estimated nucleated cell counts. Sequencing used immunoSEQ multiplex PCR; TCRdb keeps in-frame clones, though not all of them. That table supplies the V and J calls and clone size; D and trimming were determined from the DNA. The data contain 150,000 or so clones, roughly four fifths of them seen just once; the ten biggest clones take up around 15%. Germline V CDR1 and CDR2: GTSNPN, SVGIG (reference sequence). Trimming at V came to 0 bases and at J to 9 bases, leaving 7 bases not matched to a gene. This CDR3 is 15 amino acids long. Sequencing input: peripheral blood. The clonotype originates from a human donor with acute or convalescent COVID-19. The donor label of this sample is uncertain. This chain uses TRBV30 with TRBJ2-1, with 11 positions matching TRBD2. The DNA of the CDR3 is TGTGCCTGGAGTGTAGTAGCGGGGGGGCCCGGTGAGCAGTTCTTC. As protein: CAWSVVAGGPGEQFF.